What follows describes a single TCR beta chain. As yet, its antigen is unknown. This sample was included in a study of T cell repertoires in cytomegalovirus infection. Across the study: Public TCR beta signatures provided an indication of both CMV infection and a matching HLA type.

TCRdb processed the reads anew with MiXCR; each CDR3 protein has one entry. This table has some 480,000 distinct CDR3 sequences, roughly a third appearing once. The CDR3 covers 13 residues. The V gene's germline CDR1 is DFQATT and CDR2 SNEGSKA (reference sequence). The J segment lost 5 bases and the V segment lost 6 bases, leaving 6 bases of the junction unmatched. Sample: cultured PBMCs, taken from culture after CMV antigen stimulation. The sequence was obtained from a human donor in good health (CMV status not recorded). Some clones in this sample may be carry-over from other donors' samples. V is TRBV20-1 and J is TRBJ2-3; 9 bases map to TRBD2. The CDR3 spells CSAAGGPVDTQYF. In DNA form, the CDR3 reads TGCAGTGCGGCGGGAGGGCCGGTAGATACGCAGTATTTT.